Listed below are T cell receptor beta chains from one sample, sequenced in a study of cytomegalovirus exposure and HLA in healthy donors. The repertoire was sequenced with immunoSEQ multiplex PCR; TCRdb's copy has only in-frame clones and lacks some. The data contain about 140,000 clones, around 72% of them singletons. The sequenced material came from PBMCs. The receptors here all came from a human donor in good health. Each CDR3 is given with its conserved first and last residue. Fields, in order: J gene, V gene, CDR3 protein.

j_call: TRBJ2-7
v_call: TRBV7-9
cdr3_aa: CASSLGSQGLYEQYF

j_call: TRBJ1-5
v_call: TRBV27
cdr3_aa: CASSGHNSNQPQHF

j_call: TRBJ1-5
v_call: TRBV28
cdr3_aa: CASSTRQGRYF

j_call: TRBJ1-2
v_call: TRBV9
cdr3_aa: CASSGDRGLYGYTF

j_call: TRBJ2-1
v_call: TRBV5-1
cdr3_aa: CASSWDRSPYNEQFF

j_call: TRBJ2-7
v_call: TRBV2
cdr3_aa: CASSESGGGHEQYF

j_call: TRBJ2-7
v_call: TRBV4-1
cdr3_aa: CASSQVEGNTYEQYF

j_call: TRBJ2-2
v_call: TRBV5-6
cdr3_aa: CASSLVYWGGTGELFF

j_call: TRBJ1-6
v_call: TRBV4-1
cdr3_aa: CASGQGLSPLHF

j_call: TRBJ2-7
v_call: TRBV14
cdr3_aa: CASSQRGFSYEQYF

j_call: TRBJ1-5
v_call: TRBV6-1
cdr3_aa: CASSSPDRVNQPQHF

j_call: TRBJ1-1
v_call: TRBV11-1
cdr3_aa: CASSLGHRENTEAFF

j_call: TRBJ2-2
v_call: TRBV19
cdr3_aa: CASSIRQGINTGELFF

j_call: TRBJ1-5
v_call: TRBV27
cdr3_aa: CASSQTGDLAQHF

j_call: TRBJ1-5
v_call: TRBV7-8
cdr3_aa: CASSQGQWNQPQHF

j_call: TRBJ2-3
v_call: TRBV30
cdr3_aa: CAWSERGRTDTQYF

j_call: TRBJ2-3
v_call: TRBV4-1
cdr3_aa: CASSPFEAGDGYTQYF

j_call: TRBJ2-3
v_call: TRBV2
cdr3_aa: CASSDVPTGTLGDTQYF

j_call: TRBJ2-5
v_call: TRBV2
cdr3_aa: CASCQTEGEETQYF

j_call: TRBJ1-5
v_call: TRBV5-6
cdr3_aa: CASSRTGSSNQPQHF

j_call: TRBJ2-5
v_call: TRBV6-1
cdr3_aa: CASSEWAGRQETQYF

j_call: TRBJ1-2
v_call: TRBV7-3
cdr3_aa: CASSLRQGANYGYPF

j_call: TRBJ1-1
v_call: TRBV5-6
cdr3_aa: CASSLARTGMNTEAFF

j_call: TRBJ2-7
v_call: TRBV2
cdr3_aa: CASSVLQGCGQYF

j_call: TRBJ2-5
v_call: TRBV7-9
cdr3_aa: CASSSTSVGTQYF

j_call: TRBJ2-1
v_call: TRBV4-1
cdr3_aa: CASSQTKGRQDNEQFF

j_call: TRBJ2-3
v_call: TRBV29-1
cdr3_aa: CSVELSGTTDTQYF

j_call: TRBJ2-1
v_call: TRBV20-1
cdr3_aa: CSALLGEKIF

j_call: TRBJ2-1
v_call: TRBV5-4
cdr3_aa: CASSLSERTSYNEQFF

j_call: TRBJ1-3
v_call: TRBV7-2
cdr3_aa: CASSLVGGGYGNTIYF

j_call: TRBJ2-5
v_call: TRBV10-1
cdr3_aa: CASSTGLRETQYF

j_call: TRBJ1-1
v_call: TRBV7-9
cdr3_aa: CASSRGQNTEAFF

j_call: TRBJ1-3
v_call: TRBV27
cdr3_aa: CASSWRTGFSLGNTIYF

j_call: TRBJ2-5
v_call: TRBV7-2
cdr3_aa: CASSWGPGTSGRALETQYF

j_call: TRBJ2-3
v_call: TRBV7-3
cdr3_aa: CASSLAGFETDTQYF

j_call: TRBJ2-3
v_call: TRBV9
cdr3_aa: CASSVGATSTDTQYF

j_call: TRBJ2-5
v_call: TRBV30
cdr3_aa: CAWSSPKPTGGETQYF

j_call: TRBJ1-5
v_call: TRBV27
cdr3_aa: CASSLRRDRGIVQPQHF

j_call: TRBJ1-1
v_call: TRBV10-3
cdr3_aa: CAISEPGQTNTEAFF

j_call: TRBJ1-5
v_call: TRBV28
cdr3_aa: CASSQGGSNQPQHF

j_call: TRBJ2-2
v_call: TRBV7-3
cdr3_aa: CASSPRGGNTGELFF

j_call: TRBJ2-1
v_call: TRBV2
cdr3_aa: CAREGRDREVDEQFF

j_call: TRBJ2-7
v_call: TRBV27
cdr3_aa: CASRQRISSHEQYF

j_call: TRBJ2-1
v_call: TRBV14
cdr3_aa: CASSQDFKISSYNEQFF

j_call: TRBJ1-1
v_call: TRBV28
cdr3_aa: CASTSTGTGNTEAFF

j_call: TRBJ2-7
v_call: TRBV6-1
cdr3_aa: CASSEALTGKPYEQYF

j_call: TRBJ1-3
v_call: TRBV28
cdr3_aa: CASRTPGTGDGNTIYF

j_call: TRBJ2-7
v_call: TRBV6-5
cdr3_aa: CASSYRLAGLSYEQYF

j_call: TRBJ2-7
v_call: TRBV11-2
cdr3_aa: CASSLGGTGGFHEQYF

j_call: TRBJ1-6
v_call: TRBV19
cdr3_aa: CASSIDSAGINSPLHF

j_call: TRBJ2-1
v_call: TRBV18
cdr3_aa: CASSPDRTREQFF

j_call: TRBJ1-2
v_call: TRBV9
cdr3_aa: CASSPPGQVAYTF

j_call: TRBJ1-2
v_call: TRBV4-2
cdr3_aa: CASSQESFTAVDNYGYTF

j_call: TRBJ2-3
v_call: TRBV27
cdr3_aa: CASSYLAGNMDTQYF

j_call: TRBJ1-4
v_call: TRBV5-4
cdr3_aa: CASSHGQGEIEKLFF

j_call: TRBJ1-2
v_call: TRBV7-9
cdr3_aa: CASSGTGERGYTF

j_call: TRBJ1-5
v_call: TRBV6-1
cdr3_aa: CASHGDSNQPQHF

j_call: TRBJ2-5
v_call: TRBV30
cdr3_aa: CAHSWTSGGETQYF

j_call: TRBJ2-7
v_call: TRBV2
cdr3_aa: CASSVAAGHSYEQYF

j_call: TRBJ1-2
v_call: TRBV6-5
cdr3_aa: CASSPTGNYGYTF